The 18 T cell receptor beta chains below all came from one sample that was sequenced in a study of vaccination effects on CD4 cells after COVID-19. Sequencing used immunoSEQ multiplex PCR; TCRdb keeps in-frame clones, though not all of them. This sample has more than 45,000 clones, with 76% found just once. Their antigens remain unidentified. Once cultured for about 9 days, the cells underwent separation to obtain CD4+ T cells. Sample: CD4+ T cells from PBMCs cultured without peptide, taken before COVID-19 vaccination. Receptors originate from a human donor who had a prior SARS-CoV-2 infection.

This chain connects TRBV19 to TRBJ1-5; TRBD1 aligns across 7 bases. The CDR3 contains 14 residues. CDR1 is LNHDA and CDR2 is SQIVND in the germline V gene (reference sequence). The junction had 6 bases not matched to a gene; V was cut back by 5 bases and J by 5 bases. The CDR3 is CASSYRDRYQPQHF. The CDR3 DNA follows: TGTGCCAGTAGTTACCGGGACAGATATCAGCCCCAGCATTTT.

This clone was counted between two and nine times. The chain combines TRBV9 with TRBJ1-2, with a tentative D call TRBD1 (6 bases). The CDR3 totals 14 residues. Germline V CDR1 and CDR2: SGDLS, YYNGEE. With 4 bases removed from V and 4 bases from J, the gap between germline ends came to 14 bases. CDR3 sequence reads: CASSLQGWSYGYTF. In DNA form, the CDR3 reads TGTGCCAGCAGCCTCCAGGGGTGGAGCTATGGCTACACCTTC. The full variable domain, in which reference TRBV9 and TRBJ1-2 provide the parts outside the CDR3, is DSGVTQTPKHLITATGQRVTLRCSPRSGDLSVYWYQQSLDQGLQFLIQYYNGEERAKGNILERFSAQQFPDLHSELNLSSLELGDSALYFCASSLQGWSYGYTFGSGTRLTVV.

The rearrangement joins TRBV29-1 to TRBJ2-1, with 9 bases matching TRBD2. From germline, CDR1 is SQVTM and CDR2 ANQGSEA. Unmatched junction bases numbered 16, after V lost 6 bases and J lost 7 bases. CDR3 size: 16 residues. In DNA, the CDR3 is TGCAGCGTACAACCCTGGTCTAGCGGGAAGAGGAATGAGCAGTTCTTC. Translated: CSVQPWSSGKRNEQFF.

CDR3 bases: TGTGCCAGCAGCCAACAAGGGGGAAACACCATATATTTT. As protein: CASSQQGGNTIYF. The chain joins TRBV14 to TRBJ1-3; no reliable D call. The length of the CDR3 is 13 residues. The V gene lost 2 bases and the J gene lost 4 bases, with 6 bases spanning the gap. The germline V gene has CDR1 SGHDN and CDR2 FVKESK.

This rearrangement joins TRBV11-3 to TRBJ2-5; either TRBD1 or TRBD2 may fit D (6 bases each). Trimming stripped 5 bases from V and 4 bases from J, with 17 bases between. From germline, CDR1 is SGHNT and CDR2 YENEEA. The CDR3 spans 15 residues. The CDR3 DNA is TGTGCCAGCAGCCGGAAGGGGGACGGGGGAGAGACCCAGTACTTC. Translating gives CASSRKGDGGETQYF.

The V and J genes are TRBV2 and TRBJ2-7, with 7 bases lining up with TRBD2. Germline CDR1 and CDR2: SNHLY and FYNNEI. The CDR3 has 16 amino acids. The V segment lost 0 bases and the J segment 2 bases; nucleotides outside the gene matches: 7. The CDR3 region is CASSEAGLAVPYEQYF. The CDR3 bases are TGTGCCAGCAGTGAAGCGGGGCTAGCGGTCCCCTACGAGCAGTACTTC.

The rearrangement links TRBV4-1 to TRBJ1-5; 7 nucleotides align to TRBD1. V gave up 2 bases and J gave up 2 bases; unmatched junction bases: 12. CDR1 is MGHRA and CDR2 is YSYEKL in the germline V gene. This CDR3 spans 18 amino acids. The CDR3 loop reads CASSQTRDDRVRNQPQHF. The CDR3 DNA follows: TGCGCCAGCAGCCAAACCCGAGACGACAGGGTTCGCAATCAGCCCCAGCATTTT.

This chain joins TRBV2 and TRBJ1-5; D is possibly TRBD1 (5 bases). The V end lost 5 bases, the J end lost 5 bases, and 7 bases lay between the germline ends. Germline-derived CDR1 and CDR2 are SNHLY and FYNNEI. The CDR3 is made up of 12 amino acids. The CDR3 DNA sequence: TGTGCCAGCAGTCGCAGGGATCAGCCCCAGCATTTT. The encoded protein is CASSRRDQPQHF.

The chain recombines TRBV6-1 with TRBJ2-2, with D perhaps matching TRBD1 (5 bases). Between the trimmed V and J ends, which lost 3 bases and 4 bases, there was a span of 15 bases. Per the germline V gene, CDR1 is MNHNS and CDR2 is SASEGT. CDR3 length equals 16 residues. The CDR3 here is CASSDYEGAVTGELFF. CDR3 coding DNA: TGTGCCAGCAGTGATTATGAAGGGGCGGTCACCGGGGAGCTGTTTTTT.

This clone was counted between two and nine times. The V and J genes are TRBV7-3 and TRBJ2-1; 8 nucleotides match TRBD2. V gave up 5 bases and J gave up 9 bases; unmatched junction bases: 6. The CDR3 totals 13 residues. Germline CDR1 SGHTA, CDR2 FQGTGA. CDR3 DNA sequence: TGTGCCAGCAGCCCCAGGACTAGCCTTGAGCAGTTCTTC. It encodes CASSPRTSLEQFF.

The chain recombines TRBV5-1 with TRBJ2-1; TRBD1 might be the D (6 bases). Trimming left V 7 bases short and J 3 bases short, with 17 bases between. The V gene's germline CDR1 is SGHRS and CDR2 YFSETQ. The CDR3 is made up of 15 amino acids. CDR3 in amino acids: CASCQTGSNYNEQFF. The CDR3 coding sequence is TGCGCCAGCTGCCAAACAGGGTCGAACTACAATGAGCAGTTCTTC.

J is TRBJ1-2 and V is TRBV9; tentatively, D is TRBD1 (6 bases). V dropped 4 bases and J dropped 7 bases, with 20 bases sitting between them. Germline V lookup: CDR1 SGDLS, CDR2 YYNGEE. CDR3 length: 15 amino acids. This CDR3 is CASSRAGGLQGGYTF. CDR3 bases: TGTGCCAGCAGCAGGGCCGGGGGGCTTCAGGGTGGCTACACCTTC.

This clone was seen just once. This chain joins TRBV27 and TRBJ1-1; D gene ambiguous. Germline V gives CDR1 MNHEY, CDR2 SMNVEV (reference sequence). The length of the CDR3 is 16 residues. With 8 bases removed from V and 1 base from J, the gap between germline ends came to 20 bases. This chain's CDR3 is CASHPASPATNTEAFF. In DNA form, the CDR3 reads TGTGCCAGCCACCCGGCGTCCCCCGCTACGAACACTGAAGCTTTCTTT.

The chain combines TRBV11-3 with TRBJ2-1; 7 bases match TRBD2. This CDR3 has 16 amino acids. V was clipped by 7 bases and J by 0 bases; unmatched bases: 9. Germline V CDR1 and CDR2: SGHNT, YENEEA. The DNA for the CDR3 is TGTGCCAGCACCTCTCGGGGGGAGAGCTCCTACAATGAGCAGTTCTTC. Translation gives CASTSRGESSYNEQFF.

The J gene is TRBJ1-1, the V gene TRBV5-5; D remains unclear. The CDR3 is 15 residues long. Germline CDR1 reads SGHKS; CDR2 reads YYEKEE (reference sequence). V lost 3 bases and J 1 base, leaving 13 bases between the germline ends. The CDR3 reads CASSWSARANTEAFF. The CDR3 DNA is TGTGCCAGCAGCTGGTCGGCGAGGGCGAACACTGAAGCTTTCTTT.

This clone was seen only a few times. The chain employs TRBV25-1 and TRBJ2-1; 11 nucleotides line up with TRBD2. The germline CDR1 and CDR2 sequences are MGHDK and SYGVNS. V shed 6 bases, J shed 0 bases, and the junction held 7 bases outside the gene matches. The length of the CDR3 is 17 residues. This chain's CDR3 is CASRPSSGGSSYNEQFF. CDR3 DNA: TGTGCCAGCAGACCTTCTAGCGGGGGGAGCTCCTACAATGAGCAGTTCTTC.

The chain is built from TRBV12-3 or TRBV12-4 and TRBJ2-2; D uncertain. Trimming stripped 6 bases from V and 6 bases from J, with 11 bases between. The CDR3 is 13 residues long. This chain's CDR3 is CASSLVRAGELFF. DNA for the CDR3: TGTGCCAGCAGCCTCGTACGGGCCGGGGAGCTGTTTTTT.

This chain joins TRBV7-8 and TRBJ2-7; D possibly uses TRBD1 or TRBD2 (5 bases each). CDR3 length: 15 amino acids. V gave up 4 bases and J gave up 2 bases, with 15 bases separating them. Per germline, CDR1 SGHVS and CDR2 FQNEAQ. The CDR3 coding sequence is TGTGCCAGCAGCTCACCGGGACGGCGGACCTACGAGCAGTACTTC. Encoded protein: CASSSPGRRTYEQYF.